This T cell receptor beta chain comes out of a study of CXCR3-negative and CXCR3-positive naive CD8 T cells. Notes on the study in general: CXCR3-negative and CXCR3-positive naive cells shared comparable TRBV-TRBJ usage, but memory cells did not. CXCR3-positive naive cells had TRB CDR3s that were more hydrophobic than CXCR3-negative naive cells had. Surface CD5 looked about the same in the naive subsets, so the authors worked out TCR strength from TRB CDR3 properties.

Naive CD8+ T cells had a CD45RO-CCR7+CD27+CD95- phenotype. In germline, CDR1 is PRHDT, CDR2 FYEKMQ (reference sequence). The CDR3 sequence is 18 residues long. In the case of this clonotype: Its target is unknown.

UMI-labeled 5' RACE TRB cDNA libraries were prepared from the cells. TCRdb re-called the 5' RACE reads and catalogs CDR3 proteins one per entry, DNA excluded. The sample holds over 95,000 distinct CDR3 sequences. The rearrangement joins TRBV13 to TRBJ1-1; TCRdb outputs TRBD1, but without DNA this stays unchecked. The TCR originated in a human donor in good health. Some clones in this sample may be carry-over from other donors' samples. Sequences were obtained from naive CXCR3+ CD8+ T cells from blood. The sample's subset: CD45RO-CCR7+CD27+CD95- naive CD8+ T cells expressing CXCR3 (TNR3+). CDR3 in amino acids: CASSLDGTGNYLNTEAFF.